Sequencing of this T cell receptor (beta chain) was carried out in a study of CD8 T cells in cerebrospinal fluid in Alzheimer's disease (dated by TCRdb to about 2020). With respect to the entire study: CSF T cell clonal expansion was assessed with two single-cell approaches: plate-based nested PCR sequencing and droplet-based sequencing. The CSF gene-expression analysis, which included patients with Parkinson's disease, covered a total of approximately 22 samples. The droplet-based CSF comparison of patients and controls included 9 healthy controls (10,876 cells) and 9 patients with MCI or Alzheimer's disease (approximately 9,400 cells). The study tested whether clonally expanded T cells were present in cerebrospinal fluid from healthy elderly individuals and from patients with neurodegenerative disease. Here is what the overall study found, with its caveats: When the data were pooled, most of the 6 Alzheimer's patients but only 1 of 10 healthy subjects had a highly expanded clone, defined as one making up at least 3% of TCRs. A higher percentage of TCRs was made up by the largest CSF clone in patients with MCI or Alzheimer's disease than in controls. Only samples with detectable clones went into the overall clonality comparison: around eleven healthy, 5 MCI, 5 AD, and 6 PD. Finding EBV-specific TCRs in CSF, the authors cautioned, does not establish a causal link between EBV and Alzheimer's disease. The EBV-specific clones were neither the most highly expanded clones nor enriched among patients.

None of the participants had acute infectious disease, and every participant was in good physical condition. Neurodegeneration in patients was confirmed with biomarkers including neurofilament, amyloid-beta and tau. For droplet-based sequencing, live CSF cells were sorted with a live/dead marker. To pellet immune cells, CSF obtained by lumbar puncture was centrifuged at 300g. CSF samples were checked for red blood cells, and any sample contaminated with blood was excluded. CSF cells were cryopreserved by placing the cells in freezing medium, freezing the cells overnight at -80 degrees C, and then storing the cells in liquid nitrogen. Before analysis, CSF samples had been stored for less than six months. No count is recorded, yet this clonotype rates as medium-sized (0.01 to 0.1%) from its frequency. Its antigen remains undetermined. Reading the germline V gene gives CDR1 SGHAT and CDR2 FQNNGV. Including cysteine and phenylalanine, the CDR3 has 12 amino acids. No DNA sequence is on record.

Libraries were constructed by 10x single-cell sequencing. 10X Genomics single-cell V(D)J and 5' gene-expression libraries were used to profile CSF cells. An Illumina NextSeq550 was used to sequence CSF single-cell TCR libraries. On the authors' methods: V(D)J reads were aligned to the vdj-GRCh38 alts ensemble 2.0.0 reference and were analysed with the Cell Ranger vdj pipeline. Clonotypes were defined as cell barcodes sharing the same set of productive CDR3 nucleotide sequences. To connect clonality with transcriptional profiles, clonotype information was added to the gene-expression metadata in Seurat v3.0. CSF cells with more than 1,800 genes, more than 7,500 UMIs or more than 10% mitochondrial reads were excluded. To identify TCRs with known antigen specificity, CDR3-beta sequences were compared against VDJdb. The network analysis of clone sharing was performed with the R package qgraph and was limited to TCRs that had complete alpha and beta chains. Reads reprocessed by TCRdb are summarized as one entry per CDR3 protein sequence, and DNA is absent. V and J calls and clone size were set by TCRdb, not the authors. The table for this sample shows some 1,500 distinct CDR3 sequences. The top ten hold approximately 20% of the sample.

The TCR comes from a human donor with mild cognitive impairment. The sample was cerebrospinal fluid. In this chain, TRBV11-2 is recombined with TRBJ2-1. The CDR3 protein sequence reads: CASSLEGLSKFF.